The 9 T cell receptor beta chains presented below share a single source sample, sequenced in a study of cytomegalovirus exposure and HLA in healthy donors. Amplification used 60 Vbeta primers and 13 Jbeta primers. The assay was immunoSEQ multiplex PCR, and TCRdb's table has in-frame clones only and misses some. The top ten hold 5.5% to 7.5% of the sample, which has tens of thousands of clones, around 81% seen once. Sample: PBMCs. Receptors were obtained from a man between 45 and 60 years old in good health and CMV-seronegative.

The chain couples TRBV28 to TRBJ1-2, with TRBD1 matching over 7 bases. The CDR3 consists of 14 residues. V lost 5 bases and J lost 5; bases outside the gene matches: 8. CDR1 is MDHEN, CDR2 SYDVKM, per germline. The CDR3 DNA reads as TGTGCCAGCAGTCAAGCGACAGGGATGTATGGCTACACCTTC. Translating it yields CASSQATGMYGYTF.

The rearrangement links TRBV11-3 to TRBJ1-1; 8 bases map to TRBD1. CDR3 length equals 12 residues. The V segment lost 5 bases and the J segment 8 bases; nucleotides outside the gene matches: 4. Germline assignment: CDR1 SGHNT and CDR2 YENEEA. The CDR3 DNA sequence: TGTGCCAGCAGCCCTGGACAGGGAGAAGCTTTCTTT. This sequence encodes CASSPGQGEAFF. The whole variable domain, filled in from reference TRBV11-3 and TRBJ1-1, reads EAGVVQSPRYKIIEKKQPVAFWCNPISGHNTLYWYLQNLGQGPELLIRYENEEAVDDSQLPKDRFSAERLKGVDSTLKIQPAELGDSAVYLCASSPGQGEAFFGQGTRLTVV.

Note on this clone: At one end the junction does not follow the germline gene, possibly because of a read error. The chain couples TRBV7-7 to TRBJ2-7; the D gene is possibly TRBD1 (5 bases). Germline assignment: CDR1 SSHAT and CDR2 FNYEAQ (reference sequence). This CDR3 contains 13 residues. CDR3 in amino acids: CASSIEQGYEQYF. DNA for the CDR3: TGTGCTAGCAGCATTGAGCAGGGCTACGAGCAGTACTTC.

In regard to this clone: The identical CDR3 is also encoded by other nucleotide sequences in the sample. The CDR3 protein is CASSFRGDEQFF. The CDR3 coding sequence is TGTGCCAGCAGCTTCAGGGGAGATGAGCAGTTCTTC. V gene TRBV11-2 combines with J gene TRBJ2-1; D is perhaps TRBD1 (6 bases). Deletions cut 3 bases from V and 8 bases from J, with 8 bases between. The CDR3 spans 12 residues. Germline loops: CDR1 SGHAT, CDR2 FQNNGV.

The chain uses TRBV7-3 and TRBJ2-3; D remains ambiguous. Germline V gives CDR1 SGHTA, CDR2 FQGTGA. The CDR3 runs to 14 residues. V was clipped by 0 bases and J by 0 bases, with 4 bases between them. CDR3 bases: TGTGCCAGCAGCTTAACGAGAAGCACAGATACGCAGTATTTT. It translates to CASSLTRSTDTQYF.

This clone was seen once. Sequence at one end of the junction differs from germline and may be a read error. The chain has TRBV30 and TRBJ1-3; a weak D match, TRBD1 (5 bases). The germline CDR1 and CDR2 sequences are GTSNPN and SVGIG (reference sequence). This CDR3 spans 14 amino acids. The DNA of the CDR3 is TGTGTCTGGAGTACCGGGGGCTCTGGAAACACCATATATTTT. Its translation is CVWSTGGSGNTIYF.

This rearrangement joins TRBV7-6 to TRBJ1-5; 9 positions match TRBD1. The trim removed 1 base at V and 4 bases at J, leaving 5 bases unmatched. Looked up from germline, CDR1 is SGHVS and CDR2 is FNYEAQ. This CDR3 region has 16 residues. The CDR3 nucleotides are TGTGCCAGCAGCTTAGGGGGGGACAGGGCTAATCAGCCCCAGCATTTT. Protein product: CASSLGGDRANQPQHF.

The V and J genes are TRBV28 and TRBJ1-2; 7 bases match TRBD1. J gave up 3 bases and V 6 bases, and 1 base lay outside the gene matches. From germline, CDR1 is MDHEN and CDR2 SYDVKM. The CDR3 is made up of 12 amino acids. The CDR3 region is CASRGQYYGYTF. The CDR3 bases are TGTGCCAGCAGGGGACAGTACTATGGCTACACCTTC.

The chain employs TRBV10-1 and TRBJ2-7, with D possibly being TRBD2 (5 bases). V lost 4 bases, J lost 6 bases, and 13 bases lay in between. The CDR3 length is 13 residues. The germline V gene encodes CDR1 WNHNN and CDR2 SYGVQD (reference sequence). The chain's CDR3 is CASSGTSITEQYF. The CDR3 DNA is TGCGCCAGCAGTGGCACTAGTATAACCGAGCAGTACTTC.